This paragraph reports one TCR beta chain. This record belongs to a study of blood T cell repertoires in COVID-19. Some clones are missing from TCRdb's copy, which holds only in-frame ones; the method was immunoSEQ multiplex PCR. The sample records roughly 380,000 clones, over 75% being singletons. V lost 2 bases and J 4 bases, leaving 6 bases between the germline ends. This CDR3 has 13 amino acids. Germline assignment: CDR1 LGHNA and CDR2 YNFKEQ. J is TRBJ1-5 and V is TRBV4-2; no reliable D call. Sequencing used peripheral blood. The origin of this receptor is a woman aged 40 to 50 with COVID-19, enrolled during active disease. The CDR3 sequence is CASSQQVNQPQHF. Here the CDR3 DNA reads TGTGCCAGCAGCCAACAGGTTAATCAGCCCCAGCATTTT.